The sample holds many counts of the clone carrying this T cell receptor beta chain. Its antigen remains unknown. This sample stems from a study of neurological immune-mediated disorders. Study results and limitations: There were no CDR3 amino acid sequences shared by expanded clones across subjects, a result suggesting private repertoires in all groups. The highest TCR clonal expansion occurred in HTLV-1-associated myelopathy; multiple sclerosis fell below healthy controls.

5'RACE with 10-nucleotide random UMIs produced the cDNA. TCRdb reprocessed the 5' RACE reads via MiXCR and lists one record per CDR3 protein. The sample gives 25,000 to 30,000 distinct CDR3 sequences, approximately 6.6% of which show up once; about 9% is in the top ten. The sequence came from a woman in her 50s in good health. What was sequenced was PBMCs.

For the CDR3, the DNA is TGTGCCAGCAGCGTGAGGGTTCGTTCCGAGCAGTACTTC. This gives the protein CASSVRVRSEQYF. The genes are TRBV9 and TRBJ2-7, with a tentative D call TRBD2 (5 bases). The CDR3 spans 13 residues. Trimming removed 2 bases from V and 6 bases from J, with 12 bases in between. Germline CDR1 reads SGDLS; CDR2 reads YYNGEE.